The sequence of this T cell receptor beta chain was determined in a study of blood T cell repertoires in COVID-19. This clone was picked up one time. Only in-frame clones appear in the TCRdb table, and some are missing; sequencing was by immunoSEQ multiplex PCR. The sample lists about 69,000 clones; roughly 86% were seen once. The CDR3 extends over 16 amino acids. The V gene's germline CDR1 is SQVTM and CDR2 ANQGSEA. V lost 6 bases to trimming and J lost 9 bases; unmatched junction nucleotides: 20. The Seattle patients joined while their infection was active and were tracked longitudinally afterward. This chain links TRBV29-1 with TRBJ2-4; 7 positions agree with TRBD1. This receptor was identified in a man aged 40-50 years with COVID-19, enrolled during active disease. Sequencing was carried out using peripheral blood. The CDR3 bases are TGCAGCGTCCTCTTACAAACCGGGACAGTTTTTCTCATTCAGTACTTC. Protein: CSVLLQTGTVFLIQYF.